This passage covers 9 T cell receptor beta chains from one sample sequenced in a study of blood T cell repertoires in COVID-19. Assay used: immunoSEQ multiplex PCR; TCRdb lists only in-frame clones, some missing. The sample holds over 200,000 clones, about 86% seen once. Sequencing used peripheral blood. The receptors here all came from a man older than 75 with acute or convalescent COVID-19.

This chain links TRBV3-1 (or the pseudogene TRBV3-2) with TRBJ1-2, with D hard to call. V lost 0 bases, J lost 5 bases, and 10 bases lay in between. The CDR3 spans 14 residues. CDR1 LGHDT and CDR2 YNNKEL come from the germline V gene (reference sequence). The chain's CDR3 is CASSQDSTGYGYTF. CDR3 nucleotides: TGTGCCAGCAGCCAAGACTCTACCGGTTATGGCTACACCTTC.

This clone was seen more than once but under ten times. CDR3 bases: TGTGCCAGCAGCCAGACAGGGAACTCCTACGAGCAGTACTTC. It codes for CASSQTGNSYEQYF. The rearrangement joins TRBV28 to TRBJ2-7; 7 bases map to TRBD1. CDR3 length equals 14 residues. Germline V CDR1 and CDR2: MDHEN, SYDVKM. Trimming cost V 6 bases and J 0 bases; bases outside gene matches: 5.

The chain links TRBV18 to TRBJ2-5; D unresolved. CDR3 size: 13 residues. Trimming took 4 bases from V and 7 from J, leaving 13 bases between them. In germline, CDR1 is KGHSH, CDR2 LQKENI. The CDR3 reads CASSLRPPGTQYF. The CDR3 DNA is TGTGCCAGCTCACTCCGCCCGCCGGGGACCCAGTACTTC.

This chain connects TRBV28 to TRBJ1-6; possible D gene TRBD1, 5 bases. From germline, CDR1 is MDHEN and CDR2 SYDVKM. There are 17 residues in the CDR3. In nucleotides, the CDR3 is TGTGCGCACGCCAATCGGGGGAGATCGTCCTATAATTCACCCCTCCACTTT. It is translated as CAHANRGRSSYNSPLHF.

This chain uses TRBV2 with TRBJ2-1, with 8 bases that match TRBD1. The CDR3 contains 13 residues. Looked up from germline, CDR1 is SNHLY and CDR2 is FYNNEI. Unmatched junction bases numbered 7, after V lost 7 bases and J lost 8 bases. Here the CDR3 DNA reads TGTGCCAGCAACCTAGACAGGGGTCATGAGCAGTTCTTC. Its protein is CASNLDRGHEQFF.

The chain links TRBV6-4 to TRBJ1-6; D gene ambiguous. CDR1 and CDR2 from the germline V gene are MRHNA and SNTAGT. V lost 5 bases to trimming and J lost 8 bases, with 4 bases between them. The CDR3 loop spans 11 amino acids. The CDR3 region is CASSPYSPLHF. DNA for the CDR3: TGTGCCAGCAGTCCTTATTCACCCCTCCACTTT.

V usage is TRBV5-1 and J usage is TRBJ2-2; maybe TRBD2 (6 bases). CDR1 and CDR2 from the germline V gene are SGHRS and YFSETQ. The CDR3 is made up of 16 amino acids. V gave up 0 bases and J gave up 4 bases, with 13 bases separating them. Here the CDR3 DNA reads TGCGCCAGCAGCTTGGAGCGGGCCCAGGGCACCGGGGAGCTGTTTTTT. This gives the protein CASSLERAQGTGELFF.

This clone appeared a single time. The genes are TRBV5-1 and TRBJ1-1, with TRBD1 matching over 9 bases. The CDR3 contains 15 residues. Trimming at V came to 1 base and at J to 4 bases, leaving 5 bases not matched to a gene. The germline V gene has CDR1 SGHRS and CDR2 YFSETQ. The CDR3, as DNA: TGCGCCAGCAGCTTGATGACAGGGGGGAGCACTGAAGCTTTCTTT. Translation: CASSLMTGGSTEAFF.

The chain joins TRBV24-1 to TRBJ2-3; possible D gene TRBD1, 6 bases. The V and J ends lost 1 base and 3 bases respectively, with 10 bases between them. This CDR3 comprises 15 residues. CDR1 is KGHDR and CDR2 is SFDVKD in the germline V gene. CDR3 DNA: TGTGCCACCAGTGATTTTGGGCAGGGGACAGATACGCAGTATTTT. This translates into CATSDFGQGTDTQYF.